Below are 18 T cell receptor beta chains sequenced from a single sample in a study of brain metastases from non-small cell lung cancer. Sequencing was performed with immunoSEQ multiplex PCR; in TCRdb, only in-frame clones are kept and a portion is missing. Found here are approximately 1,400 clones, more than 75% of them singletons; the top ten hold around 12%. The sample consisted of tumor-adjacent normal tissue. Every receptor here comes from a donor at least 40 years old with non-small cell lung cancer.

V is TRBV3-1 (or the pseudogene TRBV3-2) and J is TRBJ2-1; 9 positions match TRBD1. This CDR3 has 13 amino acids. CDR1 and CDR2 (germline): LGHDT, YNNKEL (reference sequence). Trimming took 8 bases from V and 7 from J; bases not matched to a gene: 6. The DNA of the CDR3 is TGTGCCAGCTCGGGACAGGGCGGAAATGAGCAGTTCTTC. This translates into CASSGQGGNEQFF.

CDR3 sequence reads: CASIPTGSFYEQYF. CDR3 coding DNA: TGTGCCAGCATCCCGACAGGGAGTTTCTACGAGCAGTACTTC. The rearrangement joins TRBV6-1 to TRBJ2-7; 7 bases agree with TRBD1. The CDR3 loop spans 14 amino acids. J gave up 3 bases and V 7 bases, and 9 bases lay outside the gene matches. The germline CDR1 and CDR2 sequences are MNHNS and SASEGT.

V usage is TRBV29-1 and J usage is TRBJ2-7, with 13 bases that match TRBD2. The CDR3 sequence is 14 residues long. Germline loops: CDR1 SQVTM, CDR2 ANQGSEA. V gave up 6 bases and J gave up 5 bases; unmatched junction bases: 7. The CDR3 DNA is TGCAGCGTCTTTACTAGCGGGAGGGCCAACGAGCAGTACTTC. Its protein is CSVFTSGRANEQYF.

This clone came up once. The rearrangement joins TRBV28 to TRBJ2-2, with 8 bases lining up with TRBD1. Looked up from germline, CDR1 is MDHEN and CDR2 is SYDVKM. Trimming at V came to 3 bases and at J to 4 bases, leaving 4 bases not matched to a gene. CDR3 length equals 15 residues. The CDR3 DNA follows: TGTGCCAGCAGTTTTCAGGGGGCGGGCACCGGGGAGCTGTTTTTT. As protein: CASSFQGAGTGELFF.

The gene calls are TRBV7-7 and TRBJ2-1; 13 bases fit TRBD2. The CDR3 has 15 amino acids. In germline, CDR1 is SSHAT, CDR2 FNYEAQ (reference sequence). V gave up 5 bases and J gave up 7 bases; unmatched junction bases: 5. In DNA form, the CDR3 reads TGTGCCAGCAGCCCTGGACTAGCGGGAGTTAATGAGCAGTTCTTC. Protein: CASSPGLAGVNEQFF.

The chain uses TRBV16 and TRBJ2-4; D is ambiguous. The germline V gene encodes CDR1 KGHSY and CDR2 FQNENV. Deletions cut 1 base from V and 2 bases from J, with 12 bases between. This CDR3 has 16 residues. Here the CDR3 reads CASSQFRSGTKNIQYF. DNA of the CDR3: TGTGCCAGCAGCCAATTCCGCTCGGGTACCAAAAACATTCAGTACTTC.

As to this clone: At one boundary the junction diverges from the germline segment, which might be a read error. The J gene is TRBJ1-5, the V gene TRBV6-5, with 7 bases matching TRBD1. Per germline, CDR1 MNHEY and CDR2 SVGAGI. CDR3 length: 14 amino acids. CDR3 amino acids: CVSRFRGDNQPQHF. CDR3 coding DNA: TGTGTCAGCAGGTTCAGGGGGGACAATCAGCCCCAGCATTTT.

A single count supports this clone. V usage is TRBV30 and J usage is TRBJ2-1; a weak D match, TRBD1 (5 bases). Per the germline V gene, CDR1 is GTSNPN and CDR2 is SVGIG (reference sequence). Deletions cut 5 bases from V and 6 bases from J, with 11 bases between. CDR3 length: 12 residues. The CDR3 DNA reads TGTGCCTGGGGACCAGGGCTCAATGAGCAGTTCTTC. Translated: CAWGPGLNEQFF. Combining the CDR3 with reference TRBV30 and TRBJ2-1 gives the whole variable domain SQTIHQWPATLVQPVGSPLSLECTVEGTSNPNLYWYRQAAGRGLQLLFYSVGIGQISSEVPQNLSASRPQDRQFILSSKKLLLSDSGFYLCAWGPGLNEQFFGPGTRLTVL.

The rearrangement uses TRBV2 and TRBJ1-1; the D is unclear. V was clipped by 7 bases and J by 4 bases, with 13 bases between them. Per the germline V gene, CDR1 is SNHLY and CDR2 is FYNNEI. The CDR3 consists of 13 residues. The CDR3 is CASTLDFGTEAFF. CDR3 nucleotides: TGTGCCAGCACTTTGGACTTTGGCACTGAAGCTTTCTTT. Full variable domain (missing parts from reference TRBV2 and TRBJ1-1): EPEVTQTPSHQVTQMGQEVILRCVPISNHLYFYWYRQILGQKVEFLVSFYNNEISEKSEIFDDQFSVERPDGSNFTLKIRSTKLEDSAMYFCASTLDFGTEAFFGQGTRLTVV.

In DNA form, the CDR3 reads TGTGCCAGTAGTATAACCGGGGGGCTCGGCTACAATGAGCAGTTCTTC. Translated: CASSITGGLGYNEQFF. The chain joins TRBV19 to TRBJ2-1; a possible D gene is TRBD2 (7 bases). V was cut by 2 bases and J by 3 bases, with 14 bases left in between. The CDR3 consists of 16 residues. Germline lookup yields CDR1 LNHDA and CDR2 SQIVND (reference sequence).

The chain couples TRBV5-1 to TRBJ2-1; 7 positions agree with TRBD1. The trim removed 0 bases at V and 2 bases at J, leaving 2 bases unmatched. Germline loops: CDR1 SGHRS, CDR2 YFSETQ. The CDR3 length is 15 residues. The CDR3 region has the DNA TGCGCCAGCAGCTTGGGACAGGGAACCTACAATGAGCAGTTCTTC. Its protein product is CASSLGQGTYNEQFF.

The chain joins TRBV13 to TRBJ1-1; 9 nucleotides agree with TRBD1. The CDR3 sequence is 15 residues long. Trimming cost V 5 bases and J 5 bases; bases outside gene matches: 9. Germline assignment: CDR1 PRHDT and CDR2 FYEKMQ (reference sequence). In DNA form, the CDR3 reads TGTGCCAGCAGCCTTACAGGGGGCGGGAGGACTGAAGCTTTCTTT. It translates to CASSLTGGGRTEAFF. Looking up the rest from reference TRBV13 and TRBJ1-1 gives the full variable domain: AAGVIQSPRHLIKEKRETATLKCYPIPRHDTVYWYQQGPGQDPQFLISFYEKMQSDKGSIPDRFSAQQFSDYHSELNMSSLELGDSALYFCASSLTGGGRTEAFFGQGTRLTVV.

To note about this clone: The germline gene is not matched at one end of the junction; a read error may be the cause. The chain recombines TRBV6-5 with TRBJ1-5, with D possibly being TRBD1 (6 bases). The CDR3 length is 11 residues. CDR1 and CDR2 from the germline V gene are MNHEY and SVGAGI. CDR3: CASSPPGEVYF. CDR3 nucleotides: TGTGCCAGCAGTCCCCCAGGGGAGGTGTATTTT.

This clone was seen only a few times. The rearrangement links TRBV19 to TRBJ2-7, with D unclear. The CDR3 is made up of 13 amino acids. The V gene lost 6 bases and the J gene lost 2 bases, with 11 bases spanning the gap. Germline CDR1 LNHDA, CDR2 SQIVND (reference sequence). CDR3 in amino acids: CASSLRSTYEQYF. CDR3 coding DNA: TGTGCCAGTAGCCTCCGGAGTACCTACGAGCAGTACTTC.

The V and J genes are TRBV28 and TRBJ1-1; TRBD1 agrees at 7 bases. CDR1 and CDR2 (germline): MDHEN, SYDVKM. V gave up 2 bases and J gave up 4 bases; unmatched junction bases: 4. This CDR3 has 14 amino acids. The CDR3 sequence: CASSLTQGVTEAFF. The CDR3 nucleotides read TGTGCCAGCAGTTTAACCCAGGGGGTCACTGAAGCTTTCTTT.

This clone was detected only once. In DNA form, the CDR3 reads TGTGCCAGCAGTACCCGACAGGGGTTGAACACTGAAGCTTTCTTT. Protein product: CASSTRQGLNTEAFF. The rearrangement joins TRBV27 to TRBJ1-1; 8 nucleotides match TRBD1. Germline assignment: CDR1 MNHEY and CDR2 SMNVEV (reference sequence). Trimming cost V 5 bases and J 0 bases; bases outside gene matches: 5. This CDR3 comprises 15 residues.

The rearrangement uses TRBV7-9 and TRBJ2-5, with 7 nucleotides matching TRBD1. The CDR3 length is 16 residues. The J segment lost 2 bases and the V segment lost 5 bases, leaving 11 bases of the junction unmatched. CDR1 is SEHNR and CDR2 is FQNEAQ in the germline V gene (reference sequence). The CDR3 region is CASSLKPGTEQETQYF. The CDR3 bases are TGTGCCAGCAGCCTAAAACCGGGGACAGAACAAGAGACCCAGTACTTC.

The chain couples TRBV13 to TRBJ2-7; 14 bases agree with TRBD2. CDR1 and CDR2 (germline): PRHDT, FYEKMQ (reference sequence). This CDR3 has 18 amino acids. Losses at the gene ends were 5 bases for V and 0 bases for J; bases not matched to a gene: 9. CDR3 loop: CASSQGLAGERSSYEQYF. CDR3 in DNA: TGTGCCAGCAGCCAGGGACTAGCGGGAGAGAGGAGCTCCTACGAGCAGTACTTC.